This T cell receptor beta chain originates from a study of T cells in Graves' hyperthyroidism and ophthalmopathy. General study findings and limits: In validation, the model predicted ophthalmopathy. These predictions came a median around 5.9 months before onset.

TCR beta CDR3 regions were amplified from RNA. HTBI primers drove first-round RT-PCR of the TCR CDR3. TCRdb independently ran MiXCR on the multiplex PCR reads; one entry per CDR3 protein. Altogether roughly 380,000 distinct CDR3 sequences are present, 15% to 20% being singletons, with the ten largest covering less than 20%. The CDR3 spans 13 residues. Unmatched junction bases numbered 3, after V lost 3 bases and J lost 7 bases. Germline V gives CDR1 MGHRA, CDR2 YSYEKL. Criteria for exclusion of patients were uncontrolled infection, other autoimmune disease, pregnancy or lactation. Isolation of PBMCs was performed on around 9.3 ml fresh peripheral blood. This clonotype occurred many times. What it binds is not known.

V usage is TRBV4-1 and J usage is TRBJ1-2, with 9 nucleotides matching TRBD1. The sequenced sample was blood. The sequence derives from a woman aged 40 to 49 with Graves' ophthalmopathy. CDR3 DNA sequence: TGCGCCAGCAGCCATATGGGACAGGGTGGCTACACCTTC. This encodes CASSHMGQGGYTF.